These 25 T cell receptor beta chains share one sample of origin, sequenced in a study of T cell responses to AZD1222 COVID-19 vaccine. Produced via immunoSEQ multiplex PCR; TCRdb's table is partial and in-frame only. This sample yields 100,000 to 150,000 clones, of which 90% are seen a single time; about 7% belongs to the top ten. The sample in question was peripheral blood, obtained on day 0 of AZD1222 vaccination. These receptors were collected from an adult in good health.

The genes are TRBV6-5 and TRBJ1-5; maybe TRBD1 (5 bases). Germline lookup yields CDR1 MNHEY and CDR2 SVGAGI. Trimming left V 6 bases short and J 10 bases short, with 13 bases between. This CDR3 is built from 12 residues. The CDR3 here is CASRLPGIPQHF. The CDR3, as DNA: TGTGCCAGCAGGCTACCAGGGATACCCCAGCATTTT.

V and J are TRBV6-5 and TRBJ1-1; 9 bases line up with TRBD1. The CDR3 sequence is 14 residues long. V shed 6 bases and J 4 bases; nucleotides not matched to a gene: 6. Germline V CDR1 and CDR2: MNHEY, SVGAGI. This CDR3 is CASSQQGAGTEAFF. DNA for the CDR3: TGTGCCAGCAGCCAACAGGGGGCTGGCACTGAAGCTTTCTTT.

CDR3: CASSLYRQGYSPLHF. CDR3 in DNA: TGTGCCAGCAGCTTATATCGGCAGGGGTATTCACCCCTCCACTTT. The rearrangement links TRBV7-3 to TRBJ1-6; D is perhaps TRBD1 (6 bases). Trimming shortened V by 2 bases and J by 8 bases, and 13 bases separated the two germline ends. CDR3 length: 15 amino acids. The germline V gene has CDR1 SGHTA and CDR2 FQGTGA.

In its sample, this clone was seen a few times. The chain employs TRBV9 and TRBJ2-7; TRBD2 aligns across 8 bases. CDR3 length equals 14 residues. V lost 4 bases to trimming and J lost 6 bases; unmatched junction nucleotides: 9. Per germline, CDR1 SGDLS and CDR2 YYNGEE. The CDR3 reads CASSSGGVRGEQYF. The DNA of the CDR3 is TGTGCCAGCAGCTCCGGGGGGGTCCGCGGCGAGCAGTACTTC. The complete variable domain, with remaining parts taken from reference TRBV9 and TRBJ2-7, reads DSGVTQTPKHLITATGQRVTLRCSPRSGDLSVYWYQQSLDQGLQFLIQYYNGEERAKGNILERFSAQQFPDLHSELNLSSLELGDSALYFCASSSGGVRGEQYFGPGTRLTVT.

The chain combines TRBV18 with TRBJ1-6, with TRBD1 as a possible D gene (6 bases). Trimming left V 5 bases short and J 6 bases short, with 11 bases between. Germline V gives CDR1 KGHSH, CDR2 LQKENI. The CDR3 consists of 14 residues. CDR3 sequence reads: CASSAAGVNSPLHF. The CDR3 DNA follows: TGTGCCAGCTCAGCAGCAGGGGTTAATTCACCCCTCCACTTT.

This chain uses TRBV9 with TRBJ2-5; 10 nucleotides agree with TRBD2. Trimming cost V 0 bases and J 1 base; bases outside gene matches: 6. Germline lookup yields CDR1 SGDLS and CDR2 YYNGEE. The CDR3 has 17 amino acids. The CDR3 sequence is CASSVDLSGGAQETQYF. The CDR3 DNA reads TGTGCCAGCAGCGTAGATCTGAGCGGGGGGGCCCAAGAGACCCAGTACTTC.

Details on this clone: An end of the junction differs from the germline gene, which may be a read error. The genes are TRBV7-7 and TRBJ2-3, with TRBD2 matching 8 bases. CDR1 is SSHAT, CDR2 FNYEAQ, per germline (reference sequence). This CDR3 is built from 14 residues. CDR3 in amino acids: CASSSGGPGDTQYF. DNA for the CDR3: TGTGCTAGCAGTTCGGGGGGGCCAGGAGATACGCAGTATTTT.

J is TRBJ1-4 and V is TRBV7-9; D is uncertain. CDR3 length equals 15 residues. In germline, CDR1 is SEHNR, CDR2 FQNEAQ (reference sequence). Trimming took off 1 base at V and 0 bases at J, with 6 bases between the two ends. CDR3 protein: CASSLGITTNEKLFF. The CDR3 DNA reads as TGTGCCAGCAGCTTAGGGATTACAACTAATGAAAAACTGTTTTTT. Using reference TRBV7-9 and TRBJ1-4 for the parts outside the CDR3, the full variable domain is DTGVSQNPRHKITKRGQNVTFRCDPISEHNRLYWYRQTLGQGPEFLTYFQNEAQLEKSRLLSDRFSAERPKGSFSTLEIQRTEQGDSAMYLCASSLGITTNEKLFFGSGTQLSVL.

The chain has TRBV28 and TRBJ1-2, with no clear D. The CDR3 has 16 residues. The germline V and J ends were trimmed by 2 bases and 10 bases, with 23 bases remaining between them. CDR1 and CDR2 from the germline V gene are MDHEN and SYDVKM. The CDR3 coding sequence is TGTGCCAGCAGTTTAGGGCGCCCAAGGGAGAACTTTGACTACACCTTC. Protein: CASSLGRPRENFDYTF.

The rearrangement uses TRBV5-6 and TRBJ1-5, with 7 bases aligning to TRBD1. V was pared by 1 base and J by 0 bases, with 10 bases of the junction left unmatched. Germline V gene sequence: CDR1 SGHDT, CDR2 YYEEEE. This CDR3 is 18 amino acids long. CDR3: CASSLTGVPDFSNQPQHF. CDR3 coding DNA: TGTGCCAGCAGCTTGACAGGGGTTCCTGATTTTAGCAATCAGCCCCAGCATTTT.

The V call is TRBV5-4, the J call TRBJ2-1, with 8 bases aligning to TRBD1. V dropped 4 bases and J dropped 2; count of bases not matched to a gene: 5. The V gene's germline CDR1 is SGHNT and CDR2 YYREEE (reference sequence). This CDR3 spans 15 amino acids. The CDR3 protein is CASSDKDRAYNEQFF. The CDR3 DNA reads as TGTGCCAGCAGCGATAAGGACAGGGCCTACAATGAGCAGTTCTTC.

This clone was seen only once. The chain links TRBV28 to TRBJ2-7; possible D gene TRBD2, 5 bases. The V gene's germline CDR1 is MDHEN and CDR2 SYDVKM. This CDR3 contains 11 residues. V was cut by 9 bases and J by 0 bases, with 6 bases left in between. CDR3 sequence (DNA): TGTGCCAGTGGGAGCTCCTACGAGCAGTACTTC. Residues: CASGSSYEQYF. The whole variable domain, remainder taken from reference TRBV28 and TRBJ2-7, is DVKVTQSSRYLVKRTGEKVFLECVQDMDHENMFWYRQDPGLGLRLIYFSYDVKMKEKGDIPEGYSVSREKKERFSLILESASTNQTSMYLCASGSSYEQYFGPGTRLTVT.

The chain uses TRBV27 and TRBJ2-2; D possibly corresponds to TRBD1 (6 bases). Trimming took off 6 bases at V and 7 bases at J, with 18 bases between the two ends. CDR1 is MNHEY and CDR2 is SMNVEV in the germline V gene (reference sequence). The CDR3 is 15 residues long. The CDR3 DNA sequence: TGTGCCAGCAGCGCACGGCTGGGGGCGGACGGGGAGCTGTTTTTT. Its translation is CASSARLGADGELFF.

V and J are TRBV9 and TRBJ1-3; 9 bases match TRBD1. Germline loops: CDR1 SGDLS, CDR2 YYNGEE. Losses at the gene ends were 3 bases for V and 2 bases for J; bases not matched to a gene: 6. This CDR3 spans 16 amino acids. CDR3 region: CASSATGGNPGNTIYF. The CDR3 nucleotides read TGTGCCAGCAGCGCGACAGGGGGAAACCCTGGAAACACCATATATTTT.

The chain carries TRBV27 and TRBJ2-7; weak D call: TRBD1 (6 bases). The CDR3 has 15 amino acids. Trimming shortened V by 7 bases and J by 2 bases, and 18 bases separated the two germline ends. From germline, CDR1 is MNHEY and CDR2 SMNVEV (reference sequence). CDR3 DNA: TGTGCCAGCAAGGGGGTTGGGACACCGACCTACGAGCAGTACTTC. Translation gives CASKGVGTPTYEQYF.

The chain combines TRBV30 with TRBJ2-1; 10 bases fit TRBD2. This CDR3 spans 14 amino acids. Germline CDR1 GTSNPN, CDR2 SVGIG (reference sequence). J was trimmed by 7 bases and V by 3 bases; bases with no gene match: 6. The CDR3, as DNA: TGTGCCTGGAGACTACTAGCGGGATCTAATGAGCAGTTCTTC. Translating gives CAWRLLAGSNEQFF. The full variable domain, rest sourced from reference TRBV30 and TRBJ2-1, is SQTIHQWPATLVQPVGSPLSLECTVEGTSNPNLYWYRQAAGRGLQLLFYSVGIGQISSEVPQNLSASRPQDRQFILSSKKLLLSDSGFYLCAWRLLAGSNEQFFGPGTRLTVL.

This chain uses TRBV30 with TRBJ1-2; possible D gene TRBD1, 6 bases. The V gene's germline CDR1 is GTSNPN and CDR2 SVGIG (reference sequence). The CDR3 has 11 residues. Deletions cut 1 base from V and 13 bases from J, with 13 bases between. CDR3 bases: TGTGCCTGGAGTGACAGGGTTTTATTCACCTTC. This translates into CAWSDRVLFTF.

The V gene is TRBV27, the J gene TRBJ1-4; D not resolved. There are 13 residues in the CDR3. CDR1 and CDR2 from the germline V gene are MNHEY and SMNVEV (reference sequence). The V and J ends lost 2 bases and 4 bases respectively, with 5 bases between them. The CDR3 here is CASSLVVNEKLFF. The CDR3 DNA reads as TGTGCCAGCAGTTTAGTAGTTAATGAAAAACTGTTTTTT.

The genes are TRBV18 and TRBJ1-2; D possibly corresponds to TRBD1 (5 bases). Deletions cut 2 bases from V and 2 bases from J, with 9 bases between. CDR3 size: 14 residues. Germline V gene sequence: CDR1 KGHSH, CDR2 LQKENI. CDR3 residues: CASSPSGLNYGYTF. In nucleotides, the CDR3 is TGTGCCAGCTCACCATCAGGGCTAAACTATGGCTACACCTTC.

V gene TRBV9 combines with J gene TRBJ2-7; 7 bases align to TRBD1. The V gene's germline CDR1 is SGDLS and CDR2 YYNGEE. The V gene end was trimmed by 3 bases and the J gene end by 6 bases; junction bases not matched to a gene: 6. The CDR3 is 13 amino acids. CDR3 in DNA: TGTGCCAGCAGCGCGAGAACAGGGGTCGAGCAGTACTTC. Translated: CASSARTGVEQYF.

This chain uses TRBV3-1 (or the pseudogene TRBV3-2) with TRBJ2-7; 12 bases match TRBD1. CDR3 size: 14 residues. Germline V gene lookup returns CDR1 LGHDT and CDR2 YNNKEL (reference sequence). Trimming took 3 bases from V and 9 from J; bases not matched to a gene: 6. The CDR3 protein is CASSQGQGALSQYF. CDR3 in DNA: TGTGCCAGCAGCCAGGGACAGGGGGCGCTTTCGCAGTACTTC.

CDR3 sequence: CASSLSWAGPEETQYF. Here the CDR3 DNA reads TGTGCCAGCAGCTTATCATGGGCAGGGCCGGAAGAGACCCAGTACTTC. This rearrangement joins TRBV11-3 to TRBJ2-5; D might be TRBD1 (5 bases). Germline CDR1 is SGHNT and CDR2 is YENEEA. The V and J ends lost 2 bases and 3 bases respectively, with 16 bases between them. The CDR3 contains 16 residues.

The chain combines TRBV15 with TRBJ2-5, with TRBD2 as a possible D gene (7 bases). The germline gives CDR1 LNHNV, CDR2 YYDKDF (reference sequence). This CDR3 has 14 residues. V was pared by 9 bases and J by 1 base, with 15 bases between. In nucleotides, the CDR3 is TGTGCCACGAAAGGGGGGGCGGTCCAAGAGACCCAGTACTTC. Amino acids: CATKGGAVQETQYF.

V and J are TRBV4-1 and TRBJ1-2; no clear D. Germline V lookup: CDR1 MGHRA, CDR2 YSYEKL. The CDR3 is 12 amino acids. Trimming stripped 6 bases from V and 4 bases from J, with 9 bases between. The CDR3 here is CASRGRSYGYTF. The CDR3 DNA follows: TGCGCCAGCAGGGGCAGGAGCTATGGCTACACCTTC.

Turning to this clone: A read error may produce the germline difference seen at one junction end. The chain joins TRBV5-1 to TRBJ2-4, with 7 positions matching TRBD1. Germline V gene sequence: CDR1 SGHRS, CDR2 YFSETQ. The CDR3 spans 17 residues. The CDR3 coding sequence is TGCGCCAGCAGCTCGGGATTGAGATTGGGACAGAGTGAAAACTTACGCTTC. It specifies CASSSGLRLGQSENLRF.